One and the same sample provided the 16 T cell receptor beta chains below, sequenced in a study of Ad26.COV2.S vaccination and SARS-CoV-2 variants. The treatment was: some 20 received Ad26.COV2.S at low or high dose, single or two shots; five or six received placebo; per-sample allocation not given. Samples analyzed were those drawn on day 63 after the first vaccine or placebo injection. The method was immunoSEQ multiplex PCR; TCRdb's version includes in-frame clones alone and lacks a portion of them. The sample yields about 320,000 clones, approximately 86% seen once. The sample in question was peripheral blood, obtained in a trial of Ad26.COV2.S vaccine versus placebo. The receptors originated from a person aged 18-60 years who received the Ad26.COV2.S COVID-19 vaccine or a placebo.

The V call is TRBV2, the J call TRBJ2-2; D may match TRBD1 or TRBD2 (5 bases each). Germline loops: CDR1 SNHLY, CDR2 FYNNEI. Trimming pared 6 bases from V and 10 bases from J, leaving 12 bases between. CDR3 length: 12 residues. CDR3 DNA: TGTGCCAGCAGCTCCCGGGGCGCGGAGCTGTTTTTT. As protein: CASSSRGAELFF.

The genes are TRBV2 and TRBJ2-2, with 10 bases that match TRBD2. V lost 4 bases, J lost 4 bases, and 3 bases stayed unmatched. This CDR3 is built from 15 residues. Germline lookup yields CDR1 SNHLY and CDR2 FYNNEI. The CDR3 nucleotides are TGTGCCAGCAGTGCTGCTAGCGGGGGCACCGGGGAGCTGTTTTTT. This translates into CASSAASGGTGELFF.

This clone came up a few times. The rearrangement uses TRBV7-9 and TRBJ2-7, with 7 bases matching TRBD1. The V gene end was trimmed by 7 bases and the J gene end by 6 bases; junction bases not matched to a gene: 15. In germline, CDR1 is SEHNR, CDR2 FQNEAQ (reference sequence). The CDR3 contains 15 residues. Here the CDR3 reads CASILSGQAGGEQYF. For the CDR3, the DNA is TGTGCCAGCATCCTATCAGGACAGGCCGGAGGCGAGCAGTACTTC.

The rearrangement joins TRBV6-5 to TRBJ2-3; tentative D call: TRBD2 (6 bases). Germline assignment: CDR1 MNHEY and CDR2 SVGAGI. The V end was cut by 8 bases, the J end by 3 bases, with 15 bases between. The CDR3 runs 14 residues. The CDR3 DNA is TGTGCCAGCTGCCCTGGGGGACTTACAGATACGCAGTATTTT. Its translation is CASCPGGLTDTQYF.

The chain is built from TRBV30 and TRBJ1-1; D might be TRBD1 (5 bases). The CDR3 sequence is 13 residues long. V was cut by 0 bases and J by 11 bases, with 16 bases left in between. CDR1 and CDR2 (germline): GTSNPN, SVGIG (reference sequence). In nucleotides, the CDR3 is TGTGCCTGGAGTGTCCAGGGAGAGGGTGCCGCTTTCTTT. Encoded protein: CAWSVQGEGAAFF.

This chain uses TRBV6-4 with TRBJ2-2; no clear D gene. V lost 3 bases and J lost 3, with 8 bases in between. CDR3 size: 14 residues. CDR1 is MRHNA, CDR2 SNTAGT, per germline. CDR3 loop: CASSEQWDTGELFF. The CDR3 nucleotides are TGTGCCAGCAGTGAGCAGTGGGACACCGGGGAGCTGTTTTTT.

Worth noting for this clone: Other nucleotide sequences from this sample produce the same CDR3. V usage is TRBV30 and J usage is TRBJ1-3; D is uncertain. V shed 3 bases and J shed 4 bases, with 7 bases lying between them. Germline-derived CDR1 and CDR2 are GTSNPN and SVGIG (reference sequence). This CDR3 region has 12 residues. The CDR3 nucleotides read TGTGCCTGGAGCCCGGGAGGAAACACCATATATTTT. Protein: CAWSPGGNTIYF.

The V call is TRBV11-3, the J call TRBJ1-1, with TRBD1 as a possible D gene (6 bases). V lost 3 bases, J lost 3 bases, and 8 bases lay in between. The germline CDR1 and CDR2 sequences are SGHNT and YENEEA. The CDR3 runs 13 residues. CDR3 protein: CASSFNRDTEAFF. The CDR3 coding sequence is TGTGCCAGCAGCTTTAACAGGGACACTGAAGCTTTCTTT. Full variable domain (outside the CDR3, taken from reference TRBV11-3 and TRBJ1-1): EAGVVQSPRYKIIEKKQPVAFWCNPISGHNTLYWYLQNLGQGPELLIRYENEEAVDDSQLPKDRFSAERLKGVDSTLKIQPAELGDSAVYLCASSFNRDTEAFFGQGTRLTVV.

This clone was observed a handful of times. The genes are TRBV5-6 and TRBJ1-2, with D unresolved. V was cut by 5 bases and J by 8 bases, with 16 bases left in between. CDR1 SGHDT and CDR2 YYEEEE come from the germline V gene. The CDR3 consists of 13 residues. The CDR3: CASSPSSSRGYTF. The CDR3, as DNA: TGTGCCAGCAGTCCGAGCAGTTCCCGGGGCTACACCTTC.

This clone has only one observation. The chain joins TRBV29-1 to TRBJ2-1; D is unresolved. In germline, CDR1 is SQVTM, CDR2 ANQGSEA. This CDR3 comprises 12 residues. V was pared by 4 bases and J by 12 bases, with 16 bases between. In DNA form, the CDR3 reads TGCAGCGTTGGTGAAAGGTCTCTCGGGCAGTTCTTC. Translating gives CSVGERSLGQFF.

The chain joins TRBV11-2 to TRBJ1-2; no clear D gene. V gave up 2 bases and J gave up 4 bases, with 5 bases separating them. Germline V gives CDR1 SGHAT, CDR2 FQNNGV. There are 12 residues in the CDR3. In nucleotides, the CDR3 is TGTGCCAGCAGCTTACACCCCTATGGCTACACCTTC. Translated: CASSLHPYGYTF.

The chain uses TRBV10-2 and TRBJ1-2; no firm D call. Germline V gene sequence: CDR1 WSHSY, CDR2 SAAADI. The CDR3 is made up of 15 amino acids. V gave up 2 bases and J gave up 5 bases, with 15 bases separating them. CDR3 sequence reads: CASSETREPSYGYTF. The DNA of the CDR3 is TGCGCCAGCAGTGAGACGCGGGAGCCTTCTTATGGCTACACCTTC.

V and J are TRBV5-4 and TRBJ2-1, with TRBD2 identical over 12 bases. CDR3 length: 17 residues. Per germline, CDR1 SGHNT and CDR2 YYREEE (reference sequence). V gave up 4 bases and J gave up 0 bases; unmatched junction bases: 5. The CDR3 DNA reads TGTGCCAGCAGCGCCGGACTAGCGGGAACCTCCTACAATGAGCAGTTCTTC. Protein product: CASSAGLAGTSYNEQFF.

This rearrangement joins TRBV19 to TRBJ1-6, with D unclear. The CDR3 covers 14 residues. Germline V gene lookup returns CDR1 LNHDA and CDR2 SQIVND (reference sequence). V lost 5 bases, J lost 8 bases, and 13 bases lay in between. The chain's CDR3 is CASSLRREDSPLHF. CDR3 sequence (DNA): TGTGCCAGTAGTCTGCGTCGAGAGGATTCACCCCTCCACTTT.

This chain uses TRBV7-7 with TRBJ1-5; D not certain. The CDR3 runs to 15 residues. Between the trimmed V and J ends, which lost 3 bases and 4 bases, there was a span of 13 bases. CDR1 is SSHAT, CDR2 FNYEAQ, per germline (reference sequence). The CDR3 reads CASSLRGYYNQPQHF. In nucleotides, the CDR3 is TGTGCCAGCAGCTTGCGGGGTTACTATAATCAGCCCCAGCATTTT.

The chain uses TRBV3-1 (or the pseudogene TRBV3-2) and TRBJ2-1; D could derive from TRBD1 or TRBD2 (5 bases each). This CDR3 has 18 residues. The V gene lost 1 base and the J gene lost 3 bases, with 19 bases spanning the gap. Per germline, CDR1 LGHDT and CDR2 YNNKEL (reference sequence). The CDR3 reads CASSQVPSVSGGYNEQFF. CDR3 sequence (DNA): TGTGCCAGCAGCCAAGTCCCCAGTGTGAGTGGGGGCTACAATGAGCAGTTCTTC.